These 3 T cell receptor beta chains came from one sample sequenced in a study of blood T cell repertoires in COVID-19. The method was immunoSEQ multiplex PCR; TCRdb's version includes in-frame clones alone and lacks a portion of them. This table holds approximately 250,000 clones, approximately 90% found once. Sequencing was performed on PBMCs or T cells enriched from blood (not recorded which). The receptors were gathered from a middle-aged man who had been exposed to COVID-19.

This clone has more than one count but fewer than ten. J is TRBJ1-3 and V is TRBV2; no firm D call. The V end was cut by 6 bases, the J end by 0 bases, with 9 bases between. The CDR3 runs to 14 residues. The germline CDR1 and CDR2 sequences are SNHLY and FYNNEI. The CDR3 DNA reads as TGTGCCAGCAGCGACATGAGCTCTGGAAACACCATATATTTT. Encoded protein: CASSDMSSGNTIYF.

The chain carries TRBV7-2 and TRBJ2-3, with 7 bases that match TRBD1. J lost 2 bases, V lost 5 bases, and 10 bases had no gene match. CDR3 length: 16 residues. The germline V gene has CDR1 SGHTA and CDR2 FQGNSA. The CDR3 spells CASSTTGDSYTDTQYF. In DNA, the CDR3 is TGTGCCAGCAGCACCACAGGGGACAGCTACACAGATACGCAGTATTTT.

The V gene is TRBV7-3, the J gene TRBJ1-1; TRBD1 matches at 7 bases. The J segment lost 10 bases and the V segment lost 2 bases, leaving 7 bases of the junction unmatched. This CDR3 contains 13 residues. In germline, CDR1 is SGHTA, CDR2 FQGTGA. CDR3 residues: CASSLDRESAAFF. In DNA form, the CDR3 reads TGTGCCAGCAGCTTAGACAGGGAATCTGCAGCTTTCTTT.